One sample yielded the 30 T cell receptor beta chains listed below, sequenced in a study of type 1 regulatory T cells. Antigens for these TCRs are unknown. Using its own MiXCR run on the reads, TCRdb lists one record per CDR3 protein. The sample holds 60,000 to 80,000 distinct CDR3 sequences, 63% seen once. Sequenced: cultured T cells, either the whole culture or a sorted T cell fraction (not recorded which). As for subset: Tr1-enriched cell product generated in vitro against host alloantigens. These receptors all come from a human donor in good health.

On this clonotype itself: The junction and the germline gene differ at one end; a read error may be behind it. V usage is TRBV27 and J usage is TRBJ2-2; the D gene could be TRBD1 or TRBD2 (5 bases each). CDR1 and CDR2 (germline): MNHEY, SMNVEV (reference sequence). The CDR3 contains 14 residues. CDR3 protein: CASSFRGPNTGELF. The CDR3 nucleotides are TGTGCCAGCAGTTTTAGGGGACCGAACACCGGGGAGCTGTTT.

The chain employs TRBV7-9 and TRBJ2-1, with 8 bases fitting TRBD2. The CDR3 runs 15 residues. The V segment lost 1 base and the J segment 4 bases; nucleotides outside the gene matches: 3. Germline values: CDR1 SEHNR, CDR2 FQNEAQ (reference sequence). CDR3 bases: TGTGCCAGCAGCTTAGGTAGCGGGACATACAATGAGCAGTTCTTC. Translated, it gives CASSLGSGTYNEQFF.

This rearrangement joins TRBV7-2 to TRBJ2-5, with 11 positions matching TRBD2. CDR1 SGHTA and CDR2 FQGNSA come from the germline V gene. Trimming removed 6 bases from V and 7 bases from J; junction bases left unmatched: 7. This CDR3 comprises 14 residues. The CDR3 sequence is CASSFLGTSGTQYF. The CDR3 DNA reads TGTGCCAGCAGTTTTCTGGGGACTAGCGGGACCCAGTACTTC.

The table lists this clonotype with a few counts. This chain joins TRBV11-3 and TRBJ2-7, with D hard to call. With 5 bases removed from V and 0 bases from J, the gap between germline ends came to 11 bases. The V gene's germline CDR1 is SGHNT and CDR2 YENEEA. This CDR3 is built from 14 residues. The CDR3 DNA reads as TGTGCCAGCAGCCTAACCGCGAGCTCCTACGAGCAGTACTTC. Encoded protein: CASSLTASSYEQYF.

This clonotype came up a few times. The chain uses TRBV4-1 and TRBJ2-1, with D tentatively TRBD2 (6 bases). Trimming removed 0 bases at V and 15 bases at J, with 18 bases between. Germline V CDR1 and CDR2: MGHRA, YSYEKL. CDR3 length: 14 amino acids. The CDR3 bases are TGCGCCAGCAGCCAAGATACCAACAGTGGGAGGCCGTTCTTC. This translates into CASSQDTNSGRPFF.

This clonotype was counted only a few times. The CDR3 reads CSAQGTASYEQYF. As DNA, the CDR3 is TGCAGTGCCCAAGGGACCGCATCCTACGAGCAGTACTTC. This sequence joins TRBV20-1 and TRBJ2-7; the D call may be TRBD1 or TRBD2 (5 bases each). The ends were cut back, 6 bases at V and 1 base at J, with 13 bases in the middle. The length of the CDR3 is 13 residues. CDR1 DFQATT and CDR2 SNEGSKA come from the germline V gene (reference sequence).

This clonotype appeared many times. The genes are TRBV18 and TRBJ1-1, with 9 bases lining up with TRBD1. After removal of 4 bases from V and 5 bases from J, the junction contained 5 bases not matched to a gene. CDR3 length equals 14 residues. The germline V gene encodes CDR1 KGHSH and CDR2 LQKENI. CDR3 bases: TGTGCCAGCTCACAGGGACAGGGAATAACTGAAGCTTTCTTT. This translates into CASSQGQGITEAFF.

The chain carries TRBV6-6 and TRBJ1-2, with D possibly TRBD1 on 5 matching bases. Germline V lookup: CDR1 MNHNY, CDR2 SVGAGI (reference sequence). The CDR3 totals 16 residues. The V gene lost 8 bases and the J gene lost 0 bases, with 19 bases spanning the gap. The CDR3 DNA follows: TGTGCCAGCGCCTCGCGCGAACTGGGGCCTAACTATGGCTACACCTTC. It specifies CASASRELGPNYGYTF.

The V call is TRBV20-1, the J call TRBJ2-7; D ambiguous. The CDR3 consists of 14 residues. Germline V CDR1 and CDR2: DFQATT, SNEGSKA (reference sequence). V shed 3 bases and J shed 2 bases, with 14 bases lying between them. The CDR3 protein is CSARGSKSPYEQYF. The CDR3 DNA reads TGCAGTGCTAGGGGCTCTAAGTCGCCCTACGAGCAGTACTTC.

This clonotype showed up just once. The genes are TRBV6-5 and TRBJ2-3; 8 nucleotides match TRBD2. V trimming: 6 bases; J trimming: 5 bases; junction bases outside the gene matches: 10. Germline-derived CDR1 and CDR2 are MNHEY and SVGAGI. The CDR3 has 15 residues. CDR3 sequence: CASSPGGAGEDTQYF. Here the CDR3 DNA reads TGTGCCAGCAGCCCCGGCGGAGCGGGAGAAGATACGCAGTATTTT.

This chain connects TRBV6-1 to TRBJ2-7, with TRBD2 matching 7 bases. The CDR3 loop spans 15 amino acids. Germline V gene lookup returns CDR1 MNHNS and CDR2 SASEGT. The V segment lost 0 bases and the J segment 3 bases; nucleotides outside the gene matches: 5. The CDR3 loop is CASSEAPAGVYEQYF. The CDR3 region has the DNA TGTGCCAGCAGTGAAGCGCCTGCGGGAGTCTACGAGCAGTACTTC.

The chain employs TRBV20-1 and TRBJ2-2; D not certain. The length of the CDR3 is 14 residues. Germline V CDR1 and CDR2: DFQATT, SNEGSKA (reference sequence). The ends were cut back, 6 bases at V and 2 bases at J, with 13 bases in the middle. The CDR3 sequence is CSAPIGSNTGELFF. The CDR3 DNA is TGCAGTGCCCCAATCGGCAGCAACACCGGGGAGCTGTTTTTT.

This clonotype was detected only a few times. This chain uses TRBV11-2 with TRBJ2-5; TRBD2 aligns across 10 bases. Germline V gene data show CDR1 as SGHAT and CDR2 as FQNNGV. The ends lost 1 base at V and 6 bases at J; junction bases unmatched: 5. This CDR3 spans 15 amino acids. This CDR3 reads CASSLAAGGLQTQYF. DNA of the CDR3: TGTGCCAGCAGCTTAGCAGCGGGAGGGTTACAGACCCAGTACTTC.

The chain employs TRBV12-3 or TRBV12-4 and TRBJ2-7; 7 bases match TRBD2. Losses at the gene ends were 6 bases for V and 5 bases for J; bases not matched to a gene: 13. CDR3 length equals 15 residues. In nucleotides, the CDR3 is TGTGCCAGCAGCCTCCGCGGGGGACTCGGAAACGAGCAGTACTTC. It is translated as CASSLRGGLGNEQYF.

This chain uses TRBV11-3 with TRBJ2-1; D uncertain. Germline-derived CDR1 and CDR2 are SGHNT and YENEEA. Trimming removed 5 bases at V and 5 bases at J, with 7 bases between. The CDR3 runs to 12 residues. Here the CDR3 DNA reads TGTGCCAGCAGCGTAGGGAACAATGAGCAGTTCTTC. This translates into CASSVGNNEQFF.

The V gene is TRBV12-3 or TRBV12-4, the J gene TRBJ2-7; D unresolved. Trimming removed 7 bases from V and 4 bases from J, with 11 bases in between. CDR3 length: 12 residues. The CDR3 bases are TGTGCCAGCACCTCCGGTTGGTACGAGCAGTACTTC. This sequence encodes CASTSGWYEQYF.

The rearrangement links TRBV5-6 to TRBJ1-1; tentative D call: TRBD1 (6 bases). Germline values: CDR1 SGHDT, CDR2 YYEEEE. V lost 6 bases, J lost 0 bases, and 9 bases lay in between. The CDR3 loop spans 13 amino acids. CDR3 protein: CASTYRVNTEAFF. The CDR3 coding sequence is TGTGCCAGCACCTACAGGGTGAACACTGAAGCTTTCTTT.

The chain joins TRBV2 to TRBJ2-1; D unresolved. CDR1 is SNHLY, CDR2 FYNNEI, per germline. The length of the CDR3 is 11 residues. V dropped 5 bases and J dropped 12 bases, with 11 bases sitting between them. For the CDR3, the DNA is TGTGCCAGCAGTCAGGCAGCCCTGCAGTTCTTC. This codes for CASSQAALQFF.

The genes are TRBV4-2 and TRBJ2-3, with TRBD1 as a possible D gene (6 bases). Germline CDR1 and CDR2: LGHNA and YNFKEQ. Trimming stripped 0 bases from V and 1 base from J, with 17 bases between. CDR3 length equals 18 residues. CDR3 in amino acids: CASSQDSPRWGRTDTQYF. DNA for the CDR3: TGTGCCAGCAGCCAAGATAGTCCCCGATGGGGGCGCACAGATACGCAGTATTTT.

The chain couples TRBV7-2 to TRBJ2-3; weak D call: TRBD2 (6 bases). The CDR3 is 17 amino acids. Germline CDR1 reads SGHTA; CDR2 reads FQGNSA. Trimming cost V 5 bases and J 5 bases, with 23 bases left between them. Here the CDR3 reads CASSPRTGTPSGDTQYF. As DNA, the CDR3 is TGTGCCAGCAGCCCGCGAACCGGGACTCCCTCCGGAGATACGCAGTATTTT.

The V gene is TRBV5-1, the J gene TRBJ2-3; D ambiguous. Trimming removed 5 bases at V and 1 base at J, with 11 bases between. The CDR3 has 14 residues. Looked up from germline, CDR1 is SGHRS and CDR2 is YFSETQ. CDR3 loop: CASSPDAGTDTQYF. CDR3 sequence (DNA): TGCGCCAGCAGTCCTGACGCAGGCACAGATACGCAGTATTTT. Looking up the rest from reference TRBV5-1 and TRBJ2-3 gives the full variable domain: KAGVTQTPRYLIKTRGQQVTLSCSPISGHRSVSWYQQTPGQGLQFLFEYFSETQRNKGNFPGRFSGRQFSNSRSEMNVSTLELGDSALYLCASSPDAGTDTQYFGPGTRLTVL.

V usage is TRBV9 and J usage is TRBJ2-2, with D tentatively TRBD2 (6 bases). The CDR3 loop spans 15 amino acids. CDR1 SGDLS and CDR2 YYNGEE come from the germline V gene. The ends were cut back, 0 bases at V and 2 bases at J, with 8 bases in the middle. CDR3 DNA: TGTGCCAGCAGCGTAGCCGGGAGAAACACCGGGGAGCTGTTTTTT. This translates into CASSVAGRNTGELFF.

This clonotype was recorded a few times. V and J are TRBV5-1 and TRBJ2-2, with D possibly called TRBD1 or TRBD2 (5 bases each). Trimming took 6 bases from V and 4 from J, leaving 19 bases between them. The length of the CDR3 is 16 residues. The germline gives CDR1 SGHRS, CDR2 YFSETQ. CDR3 in DNA: TGCGCCAGCACTTCGCAGGGACCCCGCGGCACCGGGGAGCTGTTTTTT. It encodes CASTSQGPRGTGELFF.

The rearrangement joins TRBV20-1 to TRBJ1-6; 7 positions match TRBD1. The CDR3 extends over 13 amino acids. The V segment lost 3 bases and the J segment 7 bases; nucleotides outside the gene matches: 3. CDR1 is DFQATT and CDR2 is SNEGSKA in the germline V gene (reference sequence). CDR3 coding DNA: TGCAGTGCTAGGCGGGACAGCAATTCACCCCTCCACTTT. Its protein is CSARRDSNSPLHF.

For this clonotype: One end of the junction fails to match germline, which may point to a read error. The V and J genes are TRBV20-1 and TRBJ2-6; D gene uncertain. This CDR3 is built from 19 residues. From germline, CDR1 is DFQATT and CDR2 SNEGSKA (reference sequence). The CDR3 DNA is TGCAGTGTTAGATCACGGGCACTATGGACCCGATCTGGGGCCAACGTCCTGACTTTC. Translating it yields CSVRSRALWTRSGANVLTF.

This clonotype has a count of ten or more. This rearrangement joins TRBV3-1 to TRBJ1-5, with D uncertain. Germline assignment: CDR1 LGHDT and CDR2 YNNKEL (reference sequence). V was pared by 3 bases and J by 2 bases, with 8 bases between. This CDR3 spans 14 amino acids. CDR3 in DNA: TGTGCCAGCAGCCAGGGTGGACGCAATCAGCCCCAGCATTTT. Its translation is CASSQGGRNQPQHF. The entire variable domain, with the rest obtained from reference TRBV3-1 and TRBJ1-5, is as follows: DTAVSQTPKYLVTQMGNDKSIKCEQNLGHDTMYWYKQDSKKFLKIMFSYNNKELIINETVPNRFSPKSPDKAHLNLHINSLELGDSAVYFCASSQGGRNQPQHFGDGTRLSIL.

This clonotype was counted a few times. This chain links TRBV20-1 with TRBJ1-6; unclear D gene. The CDR3 totals 16 residues. Trimming removed 0 bases from V and 5 bases from J, with 14 bases in between. Germline V gives CDR1 DFQATT, CDR2 SNEGSKA (reference sequence). CDR3 amino acids: CSARDLTDLHNSPLHF. CDR3 in DNA: TGCAGTGCTAGAGATTTAACTGACCTTCATAATTCACCCCTCCACTTT.

In this sample, this clonotype turned up a few times. The chain recombines TRBV20-1 with TRBJ2-7; D gene unclear. Per germline, CDR1 DFQATT and CDR2 SNEGSKA (reference sequence). The CDR3 totals 14 residues. Trimming stripped 5 bases from V and 2 bases from J, with 16 bases between. The chain's CDR3 is CSALRPNRTYEQYF. The CDR3 DNA follows: TGCAGTGCTCTCCGGCCTAATAGAACCTACGAGCAGTACTTC.

This chain joins TRBV15 and TRBJ1-5; the D gene is possibly TRBD1 (6 bases). The CDR3 loop spans 13 amino acids. From germline, CDR1 is LNHNV and CDR2 YYDKDF (reference sequence). With 3 bases removed from V and 9 bases from J, the gap between germline ends came to 12 bases. The CDR3 DNA follows: TGTGCCACCAGCAGGGGGGGCTCGGGGCCCCAGCATTTT. Its protein product is CATSRGGSGPQHF.

This clonotype was seen a single time. V gene TRBV7-2 combines with J gene TRBJ2-7; 11 nucleotides align to TRBD2. In germline, CDR1 is SGHTA, CDR2 FQGNSA. The CDR3 has 16 amino acids. J gave up 7 bases and V 2 bases, and 10 bases lay outside the gene matches. CDR3 protein: CASSLYETSGVAEQYF. CDR3 in DNA: TGTGCCAGCAGCTTATATGAGACTAGCGGGGTCGCGGAGCAGTACTTC.